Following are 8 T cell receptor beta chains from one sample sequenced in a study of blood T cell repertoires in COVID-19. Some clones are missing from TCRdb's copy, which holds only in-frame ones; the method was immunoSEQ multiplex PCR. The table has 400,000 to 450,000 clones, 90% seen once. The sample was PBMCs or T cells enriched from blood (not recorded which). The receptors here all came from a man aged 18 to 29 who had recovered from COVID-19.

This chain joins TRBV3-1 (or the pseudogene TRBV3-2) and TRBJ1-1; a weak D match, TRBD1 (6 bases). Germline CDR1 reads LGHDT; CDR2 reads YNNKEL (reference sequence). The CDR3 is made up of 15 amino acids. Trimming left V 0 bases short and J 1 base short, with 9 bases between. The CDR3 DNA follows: TGTGCCAGCAGCCAAGATGGGACAACGAACACTGAAGCTTTCTTT. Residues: CASSQDGTTNTEAFF.

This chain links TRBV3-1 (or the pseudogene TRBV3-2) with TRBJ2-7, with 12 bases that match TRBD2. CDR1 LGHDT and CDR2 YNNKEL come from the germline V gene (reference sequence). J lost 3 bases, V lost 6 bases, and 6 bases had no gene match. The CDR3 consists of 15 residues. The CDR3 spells CASRPGLAGNYEQYF. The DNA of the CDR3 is TGTGCCAGCAGACCCGGACTAGCGGGGAACTACGAGCAGTACTTC.

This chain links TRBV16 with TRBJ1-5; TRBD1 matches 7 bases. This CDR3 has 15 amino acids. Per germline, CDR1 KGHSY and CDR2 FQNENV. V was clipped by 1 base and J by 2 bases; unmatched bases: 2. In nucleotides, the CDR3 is TGTGCCAGCAGCCAATACAGGGGAGGCAATCAGCCCCAGCATTTT. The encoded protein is CASSQYRGGNQPQHF.

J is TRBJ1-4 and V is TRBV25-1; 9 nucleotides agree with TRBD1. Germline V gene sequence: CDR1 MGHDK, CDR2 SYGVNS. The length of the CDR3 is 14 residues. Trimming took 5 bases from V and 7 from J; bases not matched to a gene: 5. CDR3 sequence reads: CASSRQGGGEKLFF. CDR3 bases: TGTGCCAGCAGTAGACAGGGGGGGGGTGAAAAACTGTTTTTT.

CDR3 in amino acids: CASSGRDNSGGLSYNEQFF. For the CDR3, the DNA is TGTGCCAGCAGTGGACGAGATAATAGCGGGGGCCTCTCCTACAATGAGCAGTTCTTC. The rearrangement uses TRBV6-1 and TRBJ2-1; 9 nucleotides match TRBD2. Germline V lookup: CDR1 MNHNS, CDR2 SASEGT. J was trimmed by 0 bases and V by 4 bases; bases with no gene match: 13. The length of the CDR3 is 19 residues.

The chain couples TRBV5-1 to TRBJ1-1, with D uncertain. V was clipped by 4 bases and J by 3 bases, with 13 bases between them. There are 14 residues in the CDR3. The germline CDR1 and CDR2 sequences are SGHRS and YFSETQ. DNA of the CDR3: TGCGCCAGCAGCATATATCCCGGTCACACTGAAGCTTTCTTT. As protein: CASSIYPGHTEAFF. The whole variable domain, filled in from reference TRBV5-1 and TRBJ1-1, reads KAGVTQTPRYLIKTRGQQVTLSCSPISGHRSVSWYQQTPGQGLQFLFEYFSETQRNKGNFPGRFSGRQFSNSRSEMNVSTLELGDSALYLCASSIYPGHTEAFFGQGTRLTVV.

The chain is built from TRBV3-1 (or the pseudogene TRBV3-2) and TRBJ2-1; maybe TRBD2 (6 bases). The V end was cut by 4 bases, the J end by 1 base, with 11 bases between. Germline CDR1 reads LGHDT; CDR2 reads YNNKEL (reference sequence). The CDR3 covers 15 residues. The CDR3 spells CASSLAGLSYNEQFF. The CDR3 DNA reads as TGTGCCAGCAGCCTCGCGGGACTTTCCTACAATGAGCAGTTCTTC.

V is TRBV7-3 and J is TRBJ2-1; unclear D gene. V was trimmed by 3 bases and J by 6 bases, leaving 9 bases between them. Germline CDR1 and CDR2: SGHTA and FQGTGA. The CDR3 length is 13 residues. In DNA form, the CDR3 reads TGTGCCAGCAGCTTTCTAGTGGGCAATGAGCAGTTCTTC. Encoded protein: CASSFLVGNEQFF.